This T cell receptor (beta chain) comes out of a study of blood T cell repertoires in COVID-19. This CDR3 is 15 amino acids long. CDR1 is SGHRS, CDR2 YFSETQ, per germline. The V segment lost 3 bases and the J segment 4 bases; nucleotides outside the gene matches: 4. Assay used: immunoSEQ multiplex PCR; TCRdb lists only in-frame clones, some missing. The table records 130,000 to 150,000 clones, about 80% of them present only once. The V and J genes are TRBV5-1 and TRBJ1-2; 12 nucleotides line up with TRBD1. The sequence derives from a man aged 50-60 years who had recovered from COVID-19. Input material: PBMCs or T cells enriched from blood (not recorded which). This CDR3 is CASSYGTGGGYGYTF. For the CDR3, the DNA is TGCGCCAGCAGCTATGGGACAGGGGGCGGCTATGGCTACACCTTC.